The next 3 T cell receptor beta chains were all read from a single sample in a study of blood T cell repertoires in COVID-19. The repertoire was sequenced with immunoSEQ multiplex PCR; TCRdb's copy has only in-frame clones and lacks some. The sample contains 400,000 to 450,000 clones, approximately 92% of which appear only once. The sample taken for sequencing was PBMCs or T cells enriched from blood (not recorded which). These receptors were collected from a man younger than 40 who had recovered from COVID-19.

The chain recombines TRBV10-2 with TRBJ1-5, with D tentatively TRBD1 (6 bases). CDR3 length: 13 amino acids. Germline-derived CDR1 and CDR2 are WSHSY and SAAADI. V shed 4 bases and J shed 4 bases, with 8 bases lying between them. CDR3 region: CASSVQGNQPQHF. The CDR3 DNA reads TGCGCCAGCAGTGTCCAGGGGAATCAGCCCCAGCATTTT.

Notes on this clone: Additional DNA sequences in this sample encode the identical CDR3. V gene TRBV19 combines with J gene TRBJ2-7; 8 bases agree with TRBD1. Germline loops: CDR1 LNHDA, CDR2 SQIVND (reference sequence). The CDR3 covers 13 residues. V lost 5 bases and J lost 3; bases outside the gene matches: 3. DNA for the CDR3: TGTGCCAGTAGTCTTGGACAGGGCTACGAGCAGTACTTC. Protein: CASSLGQGYEQYF.

V usage is TRBV7-8 and J usage is TRBJ1-3; no firm D call. V gave up 5 bases and J gave up 3 bases, with 14 bases separating them. The CDR3 extends over 15 amino acids. Germline V lookup: CDR1 SGHVS, CDR2 FQNEAQ. The CDR3 DNA follows: TGTGCCAGCAGCACCGCCCCGGCGGGTGGAAACACCATATATTTT. Protein product: CASSTAPAGGNTIYF. The full variable domain, completed using reference TRBV7-8 and TRBJ1-3, is GAGVSQSPRYKVAKRGQDVALRCDPISGHVSLFWYQQALGQGPEFLTYFQNEAQLDKSGLPSDRFFAERPEGSVSTLKIQRTQQEDSAVYLCASSTAPAGGNTIYFGEGSWLTVV.